This section outlines one T cell receptor (beta chain) sequence together with its context. A single count supports this clone. The target of this receptor is not known. The input lacks base qualities; no much larger clone sits a single base away. To prepare the library, the immunoSEQ multiplex PCR assay was applied. For the multiplex PCR, a mixture combining 60 forward primers for TCR Vbeta segments and 13 reverse primers for TCR Jbeta segments was used. A multiplex PCR assay on genomic DNA amplified the CDR3 region of rearranged TCR beta genes. The amplified TCR beta libraries were sequenced on the Illumina HiSeq System as 87-base-pair reads. As for the original processing: A later analysis counted about 80 million unique TCR beta chains across the 690 or so repertoires, and around 12 million of these chains were shared by at least two donors. A nearest-neighbor algorithm error-corrected the raw reads and collapsed the reads into unique sequences, merging closely related sequences to remove PCR and sequencing errors. To assign V, D and J gene segments, CDR3 sequences were aligned to IMGT reference sequences. For a sequence to be retained, at least a six-nucleotide match to both a V gene segment and a J gene segment was required. Rearrangements were classified as productive when the CDR3 lacked stop codons and remained in frame with V and J, and all other rearrangements were classified as non-productive. Following IMGT convention, CDR3 was defined as the stretch from the second conserved V-encoded cysteine to the conserved J-encoded phenylalanine. In an earlier analysis of more than 550 of the donors, sequences lacking an unambiguous match to a single V gene segment were excluded. In an earlier analysis of roughly 500 of the donors, V segments were called functional above 56.7% productive rearrangements and were called segregating when the between-donor standard deviation exceeded 5%. To diagnose cytomegalovirus status from the catalog of TCR beta chain sequences, a statistical classification framework was built. In a later analysis, TCR nucleotide sequences were compared against IMGT/GENE-DB human TR gene sequences so that V and J genes could be assigned. The TCRdist pipeline was used in a later analysis to assign CDR3 sequences and most-parsimonious VDJ recombination scenarios. In a later analysis, each TCR beta chain was defined by its CDR3 amino acid sequence together with its V-gene family, and reads lacking a unique V-gene family were excluded. In a later analysis, around 650 highly shared, low-generation-probability nucleotide sequences were removed to address suspected cross-contamination and a sequencing artifact. For each public chain, a later analysis derived a clonal expansion index from normalized ranks of inferred template counts within each repertoire. In a later analysis, generation probabilities were computed with a VDJ recombination model fitted to out-of-frame rearrangements, and the resulting probabilities were checked against IGoR. In a later analysis, TCR-TCR, TCR-HLA and TCR-CMV co-occurrence was scored with hypergeometric tests, and a repertoire-size bias correction was applied to TCR pairs. In a later analysis, false discovery rates were estimated by permuting HLA or CMV assignments 20 times. In a later analysis, co-occurring TCRs were grouped with DBSCAN, and TCRdist sequence similarity was added when clustering was performed within HLA-allele-positive subsets. Co-occurrence clustering excluded repertoires with fewer than 30,000 or more than 120,000 public chains, plus five with anomalous nucleotide sharing. The source is immuneACCESS, and TCRdb retained only in-frame sequences with V and J called. Part of the clones is not carried over; for the studies checked, unresolved V genes explain less than half of this, and the remainder is unexplained. V and J calls plus clone size are reproduced from that table; the DNA served to infer D and trimming. For this sample the table gives 80,000 or so clones, of which approximately 61% were detected only once. The ten largest clones add up to 6.5% to 7.5% of the sample.

This specimen belongs to a study of cytomegalovirus exposure and HLA in healthy donors (dated by TCRdb to the late 2010s). With regard to the full study: An earlier analysis of more than 550 of the donors reported approximately 300 Gb of sequence data and approximately 120 million unique TCR beta sequences obtained from roughly 180 million T cells. Approximately 310 gigabases of sequencing data and tens of millions of unique TCR sequences were included in an early release covering roughly 700 HLA-typed donors. Of the roughly 400 genotyped donors, over 65% fell in the genetic ancestry cluster associated with self-reported Caucasian donors. The study aimed to test whether signatures of past pathogen exposure could be identified by cataloging public T cell receptors. The study used immunosequencing to profile the T cell repertoires of approximately 650 subjects and linked those repertoires to cytomegalovirus serostatus. Along with the roughly 670-subject first cohort, a separate validation cohort of over 90 different subjects was used. To predict cytomegalovirus infection status, the study brought together high-throughput TCR immunosequencing, statistical association of individual TCRs with disease status, and machine learning. In a later analysis, previously published TCR beta repertoires from roughly 710 donors were re-analyzed and high-resolution HLA genotyping was added so that TCR occurrence patterns could be studied. Rather than using new phenotypic data, the later analysis identified candidate immune exposures from TCR beta sequences and from how often those sequences occurred across donors. An earlier analysis of a few hundred of the donors applied high-throughput TCR beta sequencing to assess whether each TCR beta V gene segment acted as functional or pseudogenic. Donor age, sex, ethnicity and CMV serostatus were compiled alongside the repertoire data. A later genetic analysis used genome-wide SNP genotypes for about 60% of the 666 donors, treating that subset as a discovery cohort. All discovery cohort repertoires had been generated on a single sequencing platform. HLA typing included class I and class II loci at four-digit resolution. The number of typed donors differed by locus: about 620-640 for A, B, C, DRB1 and DQB1; 500 to 550 for DQA1; roughly 600 for DPA1; and 400 to 480 for DPB1. Roughly 5 DR-DQ haplotypes were handled as single units for association and clustering because linkage in the cohort was strong. Across around 400 genotyped donors of the cohort, an average of approximately 240,000 unique TCR beta nucleotide sequences per donor were sequenced, and roughly 17% of those sequences were non-productive.

The paper's findings and limits, for the study overall: The study listed around 160 TCR beta chains as associated with cytomegalovirus. In vitro tests confirmed that a few of the cytomegalovirus-associated TCR beta chains recognize cytomegalovirus antigens. The classifier was reported to diagnose cytomegalovirus status with high specificity and sensitivity in both the original and validation cohorts. Roughly uniform sequencing depth across donors was assumed in presence/absence analyses, although this assumption may not hold. In a later genetic analysis, a missense DCLRE1C variant was associated with V-gene and J-gene trimming of TCR beta chains, and the association was replicated in an independent cohort. Broadly in line with IMGT annotations, most TCR beta V segments showed up in productive rearrangements about 90% or about 30% of the time in an earlier analysis of several hundred of the donors. Only TCR beta chains were sequenced in this cohort, and the absence of alpha or paired-chain data limited detectable features. Linkage disequilibrium might explain the correlated functional status among segregating V segments, but an unknown experimental factor could not be excluded. Because counts were too low, some 17 rarely observed V segments, including chromosome 9 orphons, were left out of the earlier analysis of approximately 580 of the donors. In a later genetic analysis, fewer N-insertions in productive TCRs were reported among donors in an Asian-associated ancestry cluster than the approximately 670-donor mean. Compared with equally common non-associated chains, HLA-associated TCR beta chains in a later analysis were more clonally expanded and had lower generation probabilities. A further reported finding was that TCR beta sequences accurately predicted the HLA-A and HLA-B alleles for most subjects in the first cohort. While some public TCRs were present in many individuals, most TCR sequences turned up only very rarely across donors. At a false discovery rate of 0.05, a later analysis linked some 17,000 TCR beta sequences to specific HLA alleles. In a later analysis, TCR association rates were found to vary across HLA loci, with the most associated TCRs seen for DRB1 alleles and the fewest for HLA-C alleles. According to a later analysis, most CMV-associated TCR beta chains appeared to be HLA-restricted, and the HLA associations seemed to be driven largely by CMV exposure. Immune exposure information for the cohort was limited to CMV serostatus. A cluster of highly shared sequence variants was judged likely to be a technical artifact of the sequencing pipeline. Assigning TCR associations to individual alleles was difficult when HLA alleles, especially DR and DQ, strongly co-occurred. Several of the top co-occurrence clusters appeared to be linked to parvovirus B19, influenza, CMV and Epstein-Barr virus, according to a later analysis. According to the authors, the approach could potentially be generalized to other disease states and immunological phenotypes. Because HLA typing was missing for some donors at each locus, association tests included only the typed subset. The 87-base-pair reads could not distinguish some IMGT-functional V segments, including TRBV6-2 and TRBV6-3, so those segments were excluded.

At the junction V is shortened by 0 bases and J by 5 bases; bases outside the gene matches: 4. Looking up the germline V gene yields CDR1 MGHRA and CDR2 YSYEKL. The CDR3 spans 15 residues, from the cysteine through the phenylalanine. CDR3 DNA is the only sequence kept; it has 45 bases, read in frame from the first base. The cohort was made up of 650 to 700 healthy bone marrow donors. All cohort members were sampled while nominally healthy, although unrecorded immune exposures were likely present. The donor was CMV seropositive and was included in the group of around 300 seropositive cohort members. A peripheral blood sample was provided by each donor, and peripheral blood mononuclear cells were used for TCR beta sequencing. Genomic DNA was extracted from the blood cell samples with the Qiagen DNeasy Blood Extraction Kit.

The rearrangement joined TRBV4-1 to TRBJ1-2; 9 central bases correspond to TRBD1. The sequence came from a woman in her forties or fifties in good health and CMV-seropositive. The source material was PBMCs. Read as DNA, the sequence is TGCGCCAGCAGCCAAGAACAGGGGGCTTTATATGGCTACACCTTC. It specifies CASSQEQGALYGYTF.